The 8 T cell receptor beta chains below all came from one sample that was sequenced in a study of cytomegalovirus exposure and HLA in healthy donors. Primers: 60 Vbeta forward and 13 Jbeta reverse. The assay was immunoSEQ multiplex PCR, and TCRdb's table has in-frame clones only and misses some. The repertoire has about 150,000 clones, about four fifths of them found once; the top ten carry about 3%. Specimen: PBMCs. These receptors were collected from a man between 18 and 35 years old in good health and CMV-seronegative.

The chain combines TRBV5-5 with TRBJ2-6; 11 bases map to TRBD1. Germline V lookup: CDR1 SGHKS, CDR2 YYEKEE (reference sequence). V shed 1 base, J shed 3 bases, and the junction held 9 bases outside the gene matches. The CDR3 has 19 residues. The CDR3 spells CASSLIIGQGAGGANVLTF. The CDR3 DNA is TGTGCCAGCAGCTTGATTATCGGACAGGGGGCTGGTGGGGCCAACGTCCTGACTTTC.

This clone was counted between two and nine times. CDR3: CASSPPLGQVVKETQYF. CDR3 nucleotide sequence: TGTGCCAGCTCACCACCGCTGGGACAGGTGGTTAAGGAGACCCAGTACTTC. The chain employs TRBV18 and TRBJ2-5; 8 nucleotides agree with TRBD1. This CDR3 region has 17 residues. Trimming at V came to 0 bases and at J to 5 bases, leaving 11 bases not matched to a gene. Germline CDR1 is KGHSH and CDR2 is LQKENI.

The chain combines TRBV2 with TRBJ2-7, with no clear D. The CDR3 runs to 13 residues. V dropped 1 base and J dropped 5 bases, with 9 bases sitting between them. Germline loops: CDR1 SNHLY, CDR2 FYNNEI. CDR3 region: CASSEEFSHEQYV. DNA of the CDR3: TGTGCCAGCAGTGAAGAATTTAGCCACGAGCAGTACGTC.

This chain connects TRBV5-1 to TRBJ2-7; TRBD1 matches 9 bases. V gave up 4 bases and J gave up 0 bases; unmatched junction bases: 5. In germline, CDR1 is SGHRS, CDR2 YFSETQ. The CDR3 is made up of 15 amino acids. The CDR3 region is CASSEGQGSSYEQYV. CDR3 nucleotide sequence: TGCGCCAGCAGCGAGGGACAGGGAAGCTCCTACGAGCAGTACGTC.

On this clone: Mismatch with germline at one junction end may stem from a read error. This chain links TRBV18 with TRBJ2-6, with a possible D match to TRBD1 (5 bases). Looked up from germline, CDR1 is KGHSH and CDR2 is LQKENI. The CDR3 runs to 17 residues. CDR3 sequence: CASSPPLSEAGANGLTF. The CDR3 nucleotides are TGTGCCAGCTCACCACCGCTGAGTGAGGCTGGGGCCAACGGCCTGACTTTC.

CDR3 coding DNA: TGTGCCAGCAGTGATCAGGACAGGAGCTCCTACGAGCAGTACTTC. Residues: CASSDQDRSSYEQYF. The V and J genes are TRBV6-1 and TRBJ2-7; 7 bases are a match to TRBD1. The CDR3 extends over 15 amino acids. Germline values: CDR1 MNHNS, CDR2 SASEGT. V lost 3 bases, J lost 0 bases, and 5 bases stayed unmatched.

The V and J genes are TRBV6-1 and TRBJ1-2; 7 bases align to TRBD1. CDR1 MNHNS and CDR2 SASEGT come from the germline V gene. The V segment lost 7 bases and the J segment 4 bases; nucleotides outside the gene matches: 3. There are 12 residues in the CDR3. CDR3 residues: CASNGDSYGYTF. CDR3 in DNA: TGTGCCAGCAATGGGGACAGCTATGGCTACACCTTC.

The CDR3 here is CASRIAGGSTDTQYF. The CDR3 DNA sequence: TGTGCCAGCAGAATAGCGGGGGGTAGCACAGATACGCAGTATTTT. The rearrangement uses TRBV28 and TRBJ2-3; TRBD2 agrees at 10 bases. This CDR3 contains 15 residues. The V gene end was trimmed by 6 bases and the J gene end by 0 bases; junction bases not matched to a gene: 3. The germline CDR1 and CDR2 sequences are MDHEN and SYDVKM.